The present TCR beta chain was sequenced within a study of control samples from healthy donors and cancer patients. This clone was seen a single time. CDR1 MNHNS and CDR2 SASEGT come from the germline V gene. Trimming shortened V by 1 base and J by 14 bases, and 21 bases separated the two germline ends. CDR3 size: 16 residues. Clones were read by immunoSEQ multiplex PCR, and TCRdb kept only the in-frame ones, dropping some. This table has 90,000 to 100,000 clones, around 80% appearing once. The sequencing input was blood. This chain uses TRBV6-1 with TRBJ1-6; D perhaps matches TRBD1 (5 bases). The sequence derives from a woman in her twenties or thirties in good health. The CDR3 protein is CASSEEVGAGRFTLHF. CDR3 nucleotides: TGTGCCAGCAGTGAAGAGGTAGGGGCAGGGAGGTTCACCCTCCACTTT.